This T cell receptor (beta chain) appears in the sequencing data of a study of tumor-infiltrating lymphocytes in primary liver carcinoma. It was from about 20-30 mg of unsorted bulk tissue that RNA and DNA were co-extracted. This CDR3 is built from 19 residues. V lost 1 base to trimming and J lost 5 bases; unmatched junction nucleotides: 15. Germline V lookup: CDR1 LNHNV, CDR2 YYDKDF (reference sequence). Total RNA (roughly 550 ng) served as template for TCR beta cDNA synthesis primed by a constant-region primer. For TCR beta, libraries were produced by three nested multiplex PCR rounds using slightly modified ARM-PCR. TRBV1-TRBV30 forward primers paired with a C-beta reverse primer drove the first two PCR rounds, roughly 10 cycles each. TCRdb recomputed calls from the multiplex PCR reads with MiXCR, one row per CDR3 protein. The sample carries tens of thousands of distinct CDR3 sequences, 60% to 75% recorded once.

The sequence derives from a man aged 35 to 55 with primary liver carcinoma and hepatitis B virus infection. Specimen: liver tumor tissue from sampling region 3. Subset here: tumor region T3, left-lateral pole. This chain connects TRBV15 to TRBJ2-1; 9 bases fit TRBD2. The CDR3 is CATSRADSGRAIPDNEQFF. The CDR3 DNA reads as TGTGCCACCAGCAGAGCTGATAGCGGGAGAGCGATACCGGACAATGAGCAGTTCTTC.